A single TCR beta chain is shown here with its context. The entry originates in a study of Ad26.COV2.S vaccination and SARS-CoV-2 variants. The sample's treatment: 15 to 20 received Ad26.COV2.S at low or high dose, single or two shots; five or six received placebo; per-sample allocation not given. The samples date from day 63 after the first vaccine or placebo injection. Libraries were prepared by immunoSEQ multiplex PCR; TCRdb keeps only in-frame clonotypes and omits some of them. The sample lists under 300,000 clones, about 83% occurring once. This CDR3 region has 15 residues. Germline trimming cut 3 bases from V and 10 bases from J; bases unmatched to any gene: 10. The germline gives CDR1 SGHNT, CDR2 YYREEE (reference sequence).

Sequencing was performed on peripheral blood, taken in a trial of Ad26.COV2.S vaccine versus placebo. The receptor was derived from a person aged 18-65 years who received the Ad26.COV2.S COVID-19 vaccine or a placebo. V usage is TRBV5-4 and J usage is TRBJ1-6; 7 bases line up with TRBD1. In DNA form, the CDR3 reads TGTGCCAGCAGCTCTTCCGGGACAGCCCTATCACCCCTCCACTTT. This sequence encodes CASSSSGTALSPLHF. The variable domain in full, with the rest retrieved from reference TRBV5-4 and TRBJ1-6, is ETGVTQSPTHLIKTRGQQVTLRCSSQSGHNTVSWYQQALGQGPQFIFQYYREEENGRGNFPPRFSGLQFPNYSSELNVNALELDDSALYLCASSSSGTALSPLHFGNGTRLTVT.